This note documents a single T cell receptor (beta chain) sequence. Its antigen is unknown. The data were obtained in a study of beta chain features in type 1 diabetes. Expressed TCRB transcripts were sequenced, since all the RNA that had been isolated was reverse transcribed. The data were produced by immunoSEQ multiplex PCR, yet TCRdb's version contains in-frame clones alone and is incomplete. This table holds approximately 270,000 clones, over 11% found once. Each donor gave one heparinised blood draw averaging around 120 mL. Via CD45RO/CCR7/CD25/CD127/CD95/CD27, cells of the CD4+ naive, central memory, regulatory and stem cell-like memory subsets were sorted. General study points: Compared with healthy donors, patients appeared to share more similar naive, central memory and regulatory TCRB repertoires. Among all four CD4+ subsets, Type 1 diabetes patients had TCRB CDR3s that were moderately but significantly shorter. The study found fewer insertions and more deletions at VDJ junctions in type 1 diabetes patients.

The CDR3 extends over 17 amino acids. With 4 bases removed from V and 0 bases from J, the gap between germline ends came to 16 bases. Germline assignment: CDR1 SGHDN and CDR2 FVKESK. The receptor was derived from a man between 25 and 39 years old with type 1 diabetes. The chain links TRBV14 to TRBJ2-1, with D possibly TRBD2 on 5 matching bases. Input material: naive CD4+ T cells from blood. The CDR3 DNA reads as TGTGCCAGCAGCCCCCCGAGGGCTAGCTACTCCTACAATGAGCAGTTCTTC. This sequence encodes CASSPPRASYSYNEQFF.